A selection of T cell receptor beta chains follows, all from one sample in a study of CD8 T cells in ankylosing spondylitis. TCRdb re-called the 5' RACE reads through MiXCR, storing one row per CDR3 protein. The table lists about 500,000 distinct CDR3 sequences, roughly an eighth of them singletons. The material sequenced was blood, either unsorted or a sorted T cell fraction (not recorded which). Every receptor here comes from a male donor with ankylosing spondylitis. The CDR3 runs from the conserved cysteine through the conserved F or W. Clone size is given for some rows only: seen once, a few or many times, or a class if the clone is expanded.

v_gene: TRBV15
abundance: -
CDR3aa: CATSREAGGDTQYF

v_gene: TRBV5-1
abundance: many
CDR3aa: CASSLDRASTDTQYF

v_gene: TRBV6-2/TRBV6-3
abundance: few
CDR3aa: CASSYVGTTLETQYF

v_gene: TRBV15
abundance: few
CDR3aa: CATSSYGRYTGELFF

v_gene: TRBV7-8
abundance: few
CDR3aa: CASSSDAHPTDTQYF

v_gene: TRBV12-3/TRBV12-4
abundance: -
CDR3aa: CASSLQSSFGAIGEQYF

v_gene: TRBV13
abundance: -
CDR3aa: CASSLKAESSTDTQYF

v_gene: TRBV19
abundance: few
CDR3aa: CASTAEGGFQPQHF

v_gene: TRBV24-1
abundance: many
CDR3aa: CATSGYRGRSYNEQFF

v_gene: TRBV7-2
abundance: many
CDR3aa: CASSLTGGLNTGELFF

v_gene: TRBV6-1
abundance: -
CDR3aa: CASEEGNRDSDWGLGEQYF

v_gene: TRBV20-1
abundance: many
CDR3aa: CSASAGTSGSDTQYF

v_gene: TRBV5-1
abundance: -
CDR3aa: CASSLDRQSSPLHF

v_gene: TRBV3-1
abundance: many
CDR3aa: CASSLRRGAGELFF

v_gene: TRBV10-2
abundance: few
CDR3aa: CASSMRGSTDTQYF

v_gene: TRBV20-1
abundance: few
CDR3aa: CSARGSNTIYF

v_gene: TRBV7-9
abundance: many
CDR3aa: CASSFSDRAGNEQFF

v_gene: TRBV12-3/TRBV12-4
abundance: many
CDR3aa: CASSFTSGYTGELFF

v_gene: TRBV27
abundance: few
CDR3aa: CASSIYGEQFF

v_gene: TRBV7-6
abundance: few
CDR3aa: CASKPAETNTGELFF

v_gene: TRBV2
abundance: many
CDR3aa: CASQVVSRGNEQFF

v_gene: TRBV5-4
abundance: few
CDR3aa: CASSLDGVPNYGYTF